A selection of T cell receptor beta chains follows, all from one sample in a study of blood T cell repertoires in COVID-19. Measured with immunoSEQ multiplex PCR; TCRdb has only the in-frame clones, and not every one. Of some 370,000 clones in the sample, around 89% were seen once. Sequencing used peripheral blood. These receptors were taken from a man in his forties with acute or convalescent COVID-19. CDR3s include the opening cysteine and the closing phenylalanine or tryptophan. A D gene is named only where the DNA matches it firmly. Size tells how often a clone was seen (once, few, many) or the class of an expanded clone, and some rows leave it out.

J gene: TRBJ1-1; D gene: -; V gene: TRBV28; clone size: once; CDR3 protein: CASSTTDYVNTEAFF; CDR3 DNA: TGTGCCAGCAGTACCACGGACTATGTGAACACTGAAGCTTTCTTT
J gene: TRBJ2-1; D gene: TRBD2; V gene: TRBV3-1/TRBV3-2; clone size: -; CDR3 protein: CASSQLAGNYNEQFF; CDR3 DNA: TGTGCCAGCAGCCAACTAGCGGGGAACTACAATGAGCAGTTCTTC
J gene: TRBJ2-7; D gene: TRBD1; V gene: TRBV9; clone size: -; CDR3 protein: CASSVGGQAAYEQYF; CDR3 DNA: TGTGCCAGCAGCGTAGGGGGACAGGCTGCCTACGAGCAGTACTTC
J gene: TRBJ2-3; D gene: -; V gene: TRBV18; clone size: -; CDR3 protein: CASSESPRNTQYF; CDR3 DNA: TGTGCCAGCTCAGAAAGTCCCAGAAATACGCAGTATTTT
J gene: TRBJ1-6; D gene: TRBD1; V gene: TRBV2; clone size: -; CDR3 protein: CASIFFQGDSPLHF; CDR3 DNA: TGTGCCAGCATCTTTTTTCAGGGGGATTCACCCCTCCACTTT
J gene: TRBJ2-7; D gene: TRBD2; V gene: TRBV4-2; clone size: -; CDR3 protein: CASSQDWTSGGTSYEQYF; CDR3 DNA: TGTGCCAGCAGCCAAGACTGGACAAGCGGGGGGACCTCCTACGAGCAGTACTTC
J gene: TRBJ2-7; D gene: TRBD1; V gene: TRBV11-3; clone size: -; CDR3 protein: CASSPRTGGGEQYF; CDR3 DNA: TGTGCCAGCAGCCCCCGGACAGGAGGAGGCGAGCAGTACTTC
J gene: TRBJ1-3; D gene: -; V gene: TRBV7-6; clone size: -; CDR3 protein: CASSTTIGGDSSGNTIYF; CDR3 DNA: TGTGCCAGCAGTACGACTATCGGGGGGGATTCTTCTGGAAACACCATATATTTT
J gene: TRBJ1-6; D gene: -; V gene: TRBV11-2; clone size: -; CDR3 protein: CASSLVNSPLHF; CDR3 DNA: TGTGCCAGCAGCTTAGTAAATTCACCCCTCCACTTT
J gene: TRBJ1-1; D gene: -; V gene: TRBV23-1; clone size: -; CDR3 protein: CASSQLGERTEAFF; CDR3 DNA: TGCGCCAGCAGTCAACTAGGGGAACGGACTGAAGCTTTCTTT
J gene: TRBJ2-4; D gene: -; V gene: TRBV11-2; clone size: -; CDR3 protein: CASSPGLLGNIQYF; CDR3 DNA: TGTGCCAGCAGCCCGGGACTCTTGGGGAACATTCAGTACTTC
J gene: TRBJ2-7; D gene: -; V gene: TRBV4-2; clone size: -; CDR3 protein: CASSPLAGSYEQYF; CDR3 DNA: TGTGCCAGCAGCCCACTAGCCGGCTCCTACGAGCAGTACTTC
J gene: TRBJ1-1; D gene: -; V gene: TRBV3-1/TRBV3-2; clone size: -; CDR3 protein: CASSPSLYTEAFF; CDR3 DNA: TGTGCCAGCAGCCCCTCGTTGTACACTGAAGCTTTCTTT
J gene: TRBJ1-2; D gene: -; V gene: TRBV6-5; clone size: -; CDR3 protein: CAGSLYRGYGYTF; CDR3 DNA: TGTGCCGGCAGCCTTTATCGAGGCTATGGCTACACCTTC
J gene: TRBJ2-7; D gene: -; V gene: TRBV3-1/TRBV3-2; clone size: -; CDR3 protein: CASSQGTVTVEQYF; CDR3 DNA: TGTGCCAGCAGCCAAGGGACAGTTACCGTCGAGCAGTACTTC
J gene: TRBJ1-5; D gene: -; V gene: TRBV7-9; clone size: -; CDR3 protein: CASSVSGQPQHF; CDR3 DNA: TGTGCCAGCAGCGTGAGCGGTCAGCCCCAGCATTTT
J gene: TRBJ2-3; D gene: -; V gene: TRBV6-5; clone size: -; CDR3 protein: CASKDGDGEDTQYF; CDR3 DNA: TGTGCCAGCAAGGACGGGGATGGGGAAGATACGCAGTATTTT
J gene: TRBJ1-1; D gene: TRBD1; V gene: TRBV27; clone size: -; CDR3 protein: CASRRQGARTEAFF; CDR3 DNA: TGTGCCAGCAGAAGACAGGGGGCGAGAACTGAAGCTTTCTTT
J gene: TRBJ2-3; D gene: TRBD2; V gene: TRBV19; clone size: -; CDR3 protein: CASTGLAGGVGDTQYF; CDR3 DNA: TGTGCCAGTACGGGACTAGCGGGGGGGGTCGGAGATACGCAGTATTTT
J gene: TRBJ1-3; D gene: -; V gene: TRBV9; clone size: -; CDR3 protein: CASSVAGSPSGNTIYF; CDR3 DNA: TGTGCCAGCAGCGTAGCGGGTTCTCCCTCTGGAAACACCATATATTTT
J gene: TRBJ2-3; D gene: TRBD2; V gene: TRBV5-6; clone size: -; CDR3 protein: CASSLSGSWNTQYF; CDR3 DNA: TGTGCCAGCAGCTTAAGCGGGAGCTGGAATACGCAGTATTTT
J gene: TRBJ1-4; D gene: TRBD1; V gene: TRBV5-6; clone size: -; CDR3 protein: CASSHTGTDATNEKLFF; CDR3 DNA: TGTGCCAGCAGCCATACCGGGACAGACGCAACTAATGAAAAACTGTTTTTT
J gene: TRBJ1-5; D gene: -; V gene: TRBV28; clone size: once; CDR3 protein: CASSPSGVGGNQPQHF; CDR3 DNA: TGTGCCAGCAGCCCCTCAGGGGTGGGAGGCAATCAGCCCCAGCATTTT
J gene: TRBJ1-1; D gene: -; V gene: TRBV19; clone size: -; CDR3 protein: CASSDTGDTEAFF; CDR3 DNA: TGTGCCAGTAGCGACACGGGGGACACTGAAGCTTTCTTT
J gene: TRBJ2-7; D gene: TRBD2; V gene: TRBV19; clone size: -; CDR3 protein: CASRGLAGKSYEQYF; CDR3 DNA: TGTGCCAGCAGGGGACTAGCGGGAAAATCCTACGAGCAGTACTTC
J gene: TRBJ2-5; D gene: -; V gene: TRBV7-9; clone size: -; CDR3 protein: CASSLEGGTKETQYF; CDR3 DNA: TGTGCCAGCAGCTTAGAAGGGGGTACTAAAGAGACCCAGTACTTC
J gene: TRBJ2-5; D gene: TRBD2; V gene: TRBV19; clone size: -; CDR3 protein: CASRSGGIQETQYF; CDR3 DNA: TGTGCCAGTAGAAGCGGGGGGATTCAAGAGACCCAGTACTTC
J gene: TRBJ1-5; D gene: -; V gene: TRBV24-1; clone size: -; CDR3 protein: CATSSQDGMPQHF; CDR3 DNA: TGTGCCACCAGTTCGCAGGACGGGATGCCCCAGCATTTT
J gene: TRBJ1-5; D gene: -; V gene: TRBV5-1; clone size: -; CDR3 protein: CASSWAGRINQPQHF; CDR3 DNA: TGCGCCAGCAGTTGGGCAGGGCGGATCAATCAGCCCCAGCATTTT
J gene: TRBJ2-7; D gene: -; V gene: TRBV5-4; clone size: -; CDR3 protein: CASSFSSYEQYF; CDR3 DNA: TGTGCCAGCAGCTTCAGCTCCTACGAGCAGTACTTC
J gene: TRBJ1-2; D gene: -; V gene: TRBV6-2/TRBV6-3; clone size: -; CDR3 protein: CASSITGSYGYTF; CDR3 DNA: TGTGCCAGCAGTATAACAGGGAGCTATGGCTACACCTTC
J gene: TRBJ1-2; D gene: -; V gene: TRBV28; clone size: -; CDR3 protein: CASSAQGRGYTF; CDR3 DNA: TGTGCCAGCAGTGCGCAGGGGCGAGGCTACACCTTC
J gene: TRBJ2-1; D gene: -; V gene: TRBV9; clone size: -; CDR3 protein: CASSPETRGQLLSYNEQFF; CDR3 DNA: TGTGCCAGCAGCCCCGAGACCAGGGGCCAACTCCTCTCCTACAATGAGCAGTTCTTC
J gene: TRBJ2-5; D gene: TRBD2; V gene: TRBV4-3; clone size: -; CDR3 protein: CASSQEFGGGRGTQYF; CDR3 DNA: TGCGCCAGCAGCCAAGAGTTTGGCGGGGGGAGAGGGACCCAGTACTTC
J gene: TRBJ1-2; D gene: TRBD1; V gene: TRBV6-5; clone size: -; CDR3 protein: CASKPGGRNYGYTF; CDR3 DNA: TGTGCCAGCAAGCCAGGGGGCAGGAACTATGGCTACACCTTC
J gene: TRBJ2-3; D gene: TRBD1; V gene: TRBV7-9; clone size: -; CDR3 protein: CASSFVGQGTDTQYF; CDR3 DNA: TGTGCCAGCAGCTTCGTGGGACAGGGGACAGATACGCAGTATTTT
J gene: TRBJ2-2; D gene: -; V gene: TRBV5-4; clone size: few; CDR3 protein: CASSQQTGRNTGELFF; CDR3 DNA: TGTGCCAGCAGCCAACAGACAGGTAGAAACACCGGGGAGCTGTTTTTT
J gene: TRBJ2-5; D gene: -; V gene: TRBV19; clone size: -; CDR3 protein: CASTSGWGGEETQYF; CDR3 DNA: TGTGCCAGTACCTCGGGTTGGGGGGGCGAGGAGACCCAGTACTTC
J gene: TRBJ2-7; D gene: -; V gene: TRBV30; clone size: once; CDR3 protein: CAWSPRDTYEQYF; CDR3 DNA: TGTGCCTGGAGCCCCAGGGACACCTACGAGCAGTACTTC
J gene: TRBJ1-2; D gene: TRBD1; V gene: TRBV6-5; clone size: -; CDR3 protein: CASSRDRDNYGYTF; CDR3 DNA: TGTGCCAGCAGCCGGGACAGGGATAACTATGGCTACACCTTC
J gene: TRBJ2-1; D gene: -; V gene: TRBV10-3; clone size: -; CDR3 protein: CAISEREEQFF; CDR3 DNA: TGTGCCATCAGTGAGAGAGAGGAGCAGTTCTTC
J gene: TRBJ1-1; D gene: TRBD1; V gene: TRBV27; clone size: -; CDR3 protein: CASSRGQGTTEAFF; CDR3 DNA: TGTGCCAGCAGTCGCGGACAGGGGACAACTGAAGCTTTCTTT
J gene: TRBJ2-6; D gene: -; V gene: TRBV20-1; clone size: -; CDR3 protein: CSASRSGANVLTF; CDR3 DNA: TGCAGTGCTAGTCGGTCTGGGGCCAACGTCCTGACTTTC
J gene: TRBJ2-1; D gene: -; V gene: TRBV5-1; clone size: -; CDR3 protein: CASSPSSLGPNEQFF; CDR3 DNA: TGCGCCAGCAGCCCATCCAGCCTGGGCCCTAATGAGCAGTTCTTC